This T cell receptor (beta chain) was recovered during a study of T cells in Graves' hyperthyroidism and ophthalmopathy. RNA transcripts provided the source from which TCR beta CDR3 regions were amplified. First-round RT-PCR with HTBI primers amplified the TCR CDR3 region. TCRdb independently ran MiXCR on the multiplex PCR reads; one entry per CDR3 protein. The sample lists under 650,000 distinct CDR3 sequences, 15% to 20% occurring once. V shed 10 bases and J shed 4 bases, with 22 bases lying between them. Germline V gene lookup returns CDR1 SNHLY and CDR2 FYNNEI. This CDR3 region has 15 residues. Ten or more counts support this clonotype.

This TCR was recovered from a woman in her thirties with Graves' hyperthyroidism. The chain links TRBV2 to TRBJ2-5; D gene ambiguous. Specimen: blood. The chain's CDR3 is CATKPQLAVGETQYF. In DNA, the CDR3 is TGTGCCACCAAGCCCCAACTGGCAGTTGGAGAGACCCAGTACTTC.